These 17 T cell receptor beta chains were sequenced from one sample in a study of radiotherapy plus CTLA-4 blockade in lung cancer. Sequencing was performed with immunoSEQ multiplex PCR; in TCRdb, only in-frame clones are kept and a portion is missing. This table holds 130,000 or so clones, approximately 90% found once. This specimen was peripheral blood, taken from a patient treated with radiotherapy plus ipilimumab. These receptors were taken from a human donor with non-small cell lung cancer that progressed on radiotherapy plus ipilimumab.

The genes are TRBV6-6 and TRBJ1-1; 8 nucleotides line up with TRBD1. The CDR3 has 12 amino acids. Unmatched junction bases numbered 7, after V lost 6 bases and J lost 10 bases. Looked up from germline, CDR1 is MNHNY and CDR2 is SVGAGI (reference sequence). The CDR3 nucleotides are TGTGCCAGCAGCCTGACAGGGGAGGGAGCTTTCTTT. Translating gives CASSLTGEGAFF.

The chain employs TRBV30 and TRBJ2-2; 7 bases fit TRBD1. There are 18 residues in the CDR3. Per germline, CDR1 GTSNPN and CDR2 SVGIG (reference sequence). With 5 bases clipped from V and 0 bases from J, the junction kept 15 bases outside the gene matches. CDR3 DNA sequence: TGTGCCTGGGGCGTCTTGGGACAGACCTTCGCGAACACCGGGGAGCTGTTTTTT. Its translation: CAWGVLGQTFANTGELFF.

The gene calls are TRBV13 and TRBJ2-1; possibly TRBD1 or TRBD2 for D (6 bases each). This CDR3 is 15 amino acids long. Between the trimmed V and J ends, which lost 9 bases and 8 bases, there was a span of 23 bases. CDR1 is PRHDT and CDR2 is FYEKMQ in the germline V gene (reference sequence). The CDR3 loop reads CASQLGGGRVDEQFF. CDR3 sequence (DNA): TGTGCCAGTCAACTCGGGGGCGGTAGAGTGGATGAGCAGTTCTTC.

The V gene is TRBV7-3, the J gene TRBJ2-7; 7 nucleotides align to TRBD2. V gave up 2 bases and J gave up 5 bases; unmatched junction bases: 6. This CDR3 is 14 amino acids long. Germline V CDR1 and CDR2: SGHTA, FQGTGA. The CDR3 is CASSLGSRGDEQYF. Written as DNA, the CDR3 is TGTGCCAGCAGCTTAGGCAGTCGGGGGGACGAGCAGTACTTC.

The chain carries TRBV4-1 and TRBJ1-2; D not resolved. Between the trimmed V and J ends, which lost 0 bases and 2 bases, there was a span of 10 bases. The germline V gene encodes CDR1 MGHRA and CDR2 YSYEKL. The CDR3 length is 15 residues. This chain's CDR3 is CASSQETGSNYGYTF. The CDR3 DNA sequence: TGCGCCAGCAGCCAAGAAACGGGGTCCAACTATGGCTACACCTTC.

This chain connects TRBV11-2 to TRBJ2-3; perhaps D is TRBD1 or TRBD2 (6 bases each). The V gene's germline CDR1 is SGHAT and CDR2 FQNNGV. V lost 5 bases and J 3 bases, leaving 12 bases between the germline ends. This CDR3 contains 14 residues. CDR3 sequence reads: CASSRGTRTDTQYF. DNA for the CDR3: TGTGCCAGCAGCCGCGGGACACGGACAGATACGCAGTATTTT.

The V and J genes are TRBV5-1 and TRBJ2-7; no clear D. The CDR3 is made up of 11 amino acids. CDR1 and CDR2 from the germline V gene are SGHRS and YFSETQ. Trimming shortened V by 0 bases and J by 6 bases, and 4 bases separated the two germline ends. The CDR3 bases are TGCGCCAGCAGCTTGGCGTCCGAGCAGTACTTC. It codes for CASSLASEQYF.

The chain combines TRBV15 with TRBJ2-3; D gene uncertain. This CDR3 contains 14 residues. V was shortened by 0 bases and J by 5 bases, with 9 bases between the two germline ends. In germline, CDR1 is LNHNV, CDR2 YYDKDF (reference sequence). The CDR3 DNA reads TGTGCCACCAGCAGAGATTCGATGCGAGATACGCAGTATTTT. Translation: CATSRDSMRDTQYF.

The CDR3 bases are TGTGCCAGCAGTTACTCGAACGGGAGGGCCGGCAATGAGCAGTTCTTC. It encodes CASSYSNGRAGNEQFF. The V gene is TRBV6-5, the J gene TRBJ2-1, with 8 bases aligning to TRBD2. The CDR3 has 16 residues. The germline gives CDR1 MNHEY, CDR2 SVGAGI. Trimming cost V 0 bases and J 6 bases; bases outside gene matches: 7.

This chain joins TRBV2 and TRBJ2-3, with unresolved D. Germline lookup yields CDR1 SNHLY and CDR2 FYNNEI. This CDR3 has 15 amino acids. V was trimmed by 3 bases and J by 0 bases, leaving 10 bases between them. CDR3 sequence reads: CASSDMNPSTDTQYF. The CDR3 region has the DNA TGTGCCAGCAGTGACATGAACCCTAGCACAGATACGCAGTATTTT.

The CDR3, as DNA: TGTGCCAGCAGCACGACTAGTAAAGATGAGCAGTTCTTC. This encodes CASSTTSKDEQFF. V gene TRBV5-4 combines with J gene TRBJ2-1; D may be TRBD2 (6 bases). This CDR3 has 13 amino acids. The V end was cut by 4 bases, the J end by 8 bases, with 13 bases between. Germline CDR1 is SGHNT and CDR2 is YYREEE (reference sequence).

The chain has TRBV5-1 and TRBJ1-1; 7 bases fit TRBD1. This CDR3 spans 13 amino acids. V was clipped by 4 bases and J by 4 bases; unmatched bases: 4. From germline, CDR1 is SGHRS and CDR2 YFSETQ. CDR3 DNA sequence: TGCGCCAGCAGCGAACAGGGGATCACTGAAGCTTTCTTT. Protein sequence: CASSEQGITEAFF.

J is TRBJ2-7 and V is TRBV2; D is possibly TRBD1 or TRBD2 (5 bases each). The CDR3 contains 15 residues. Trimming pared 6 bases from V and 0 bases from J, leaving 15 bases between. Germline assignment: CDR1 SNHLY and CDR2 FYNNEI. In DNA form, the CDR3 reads TGTGCCAGCAGGGCCGGGACGATTAGCTCCTACGAGCAGTACTTC. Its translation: CASRAGTISSYEQYF.

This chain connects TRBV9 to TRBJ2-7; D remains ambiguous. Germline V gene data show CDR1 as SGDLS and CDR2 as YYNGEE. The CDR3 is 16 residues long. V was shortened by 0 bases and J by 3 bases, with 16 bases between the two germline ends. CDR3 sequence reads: CASSVGGSAIVYEQYF. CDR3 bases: TGTGCCAGCAGCGTAGGAGGATCGGCAATAGTCTACGAGCAGTACTTC. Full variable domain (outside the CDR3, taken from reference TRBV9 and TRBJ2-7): DSGVTQTPKHLITATGQRVTLRCSPRSGDLSVYWYQQSLDQGLQFLIQYYNGEERAKGNILERFSAQQFPDLHSELNLSSLELGDSALYFCASSVGGSAIVYEQYFGPGTRLTVT.

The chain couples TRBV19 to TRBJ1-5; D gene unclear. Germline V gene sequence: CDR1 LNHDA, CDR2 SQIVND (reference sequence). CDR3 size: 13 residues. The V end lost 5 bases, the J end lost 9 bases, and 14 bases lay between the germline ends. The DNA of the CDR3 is TGTGCCAGTAGTGACGGACGCCCCCGGCCCCAGCATTTT. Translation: CASSDGRPRPQHF.

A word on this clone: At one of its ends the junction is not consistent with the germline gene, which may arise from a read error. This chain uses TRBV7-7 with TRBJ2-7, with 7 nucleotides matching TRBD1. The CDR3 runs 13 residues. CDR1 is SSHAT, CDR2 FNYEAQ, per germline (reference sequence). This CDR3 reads CASSLGGQAEQYF. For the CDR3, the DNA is TGTGCTAGCAGCTTAGGCGGACAGGCCGAGCAGTACTTC.

CDR3 in amino acids: CASRRTSGRYEQYF. CDR3 in DNA: TGTGCCAGCAGGAGGACTAGCGGGAGGTACGAGCAGTACTTC. The chain employs TRBV27 and TRBJ2-7, with 14 nucleotides matching TRBD2. The CDR3 loop spans 14 amino acids. Germline CDR1 and CDR2: MNHEY and SMNVEV (reference sequence). The V gene end was trimmed by 6 bases and the J gene end by 4 bases; junction bases not matched to a gene: 2.